This TCR beta chain was documented in a study of blood T cell repertoires in COVID-19 (dated by TCRdb to the early 2020s). With respect to the entire study: Samples from collaborators originated in the United States, Italy and Spain and spanned both the acute and convalescent phases of COVID-19. The prospective study material was composed of cDNA or gDNA derived from T cells, B-cell-depleted T cells, or PBMCs. Deeply sampled blood TCRbeta repertoires from subjects exposed to, actively infected with, or recovered from COVID-19 were included in the dataset. A freely available public database, intended as a resource for researchers studying the immune response to SARS-CoV-2, is where the repertoires were released. The samples were drawn from two sources: the first 160 participants of the ongoing ImmuneRACE study, and 1,000 to 1,500 subjects contributed by 6 global collaborators. The sample metadata nearly always contained a de-identified subject ID, COVID-19 status, age in years and sex. Where available, HLA class I and class II types were obtained from metadata supplied by the sample provider rather than from assay-based typing. Results and caveats for the whole study, not just this receptor: How much clinical and demographic metadata was included differed by source and by participant, and the metadata was provided uncurated.

Per the germline V gene, SGHRS is the CDR1 and YFSETQ is the CDR2. Trimming removed 0 bases from V and 6 bases from J, leaving 12 bases between the germline ends. The CDR3 sequence holds 14 residues, the cysteine and phenylalanine included. Only the CDR3 region is kept as DNA, spanning 42 bases read in frame from base 1. The collaborating institutions used their own protocols to collect whole blood in K2EDTA tubes. For TCRbeta analysis, collaborators shipped samples in one of three forms: frozen whole blood, isolated PBMCs, or DNA extracted from either of those sample types. TCRbeta CDR3 regions were amplified from genomic DNA using the immunoSEQ Assay, a bias-controlled multiplex PCR. Under the source paper's analysis protocol: Within the assay, amplification of reference gene primers was used to estimate how many nucleated cells each sample contained. To quantify the absolute abundance of each unique TCRbeta CDR3 rearrangement, sequence reads were collapsed and filtered. Productive Simpson clonality was computed per sample as the square root of Simpson's diversity index over productive rearrangements. In its TCRdb copy, this immuneACCESS table keeps in-frame sequences only and misses some clones. Where compared with another copy, unresolved V genes explain less than half of these, and the others have no known cause. Clonal size and the V and J genes are those of that table, whereas D and trimming came from the DNA. This sample lists hundreds of thousands of clones; less than 85% were detected once. The leading ten clones occupy 3% to 4.5% of the sample.

About this clone itself: No cognate antigen has been identified for it. It has no much larger one-base neighbor in the sample; base qualities were not kept.

This TCR was recovered from a woman aged 80 or over with acute or convalescent COVID-19. The V and J segments used are TRBV5-1 and TRBJ1-2; perhaps TRBD1 is the D gene, with 5 bases matching. Material for sequencing was peripheral blood. The sequenced DNA is TGCGCCAGCAGCTTGGCCCAGGGATTGGATGGCTACACCTTC. It codes for CASSLAQGLDGYTF.